The present entry profiles one T cell receptor (beta chain) with its context. Antigen specificity is unknown. With 1 base removed from V and 1 base from J, the gap between germline ends came to 8 bases. Germline V CDR1 and CDR2: DFQATT, SNEGSKA (reference sequence). CDR3 length: 13 amino acids. TCRdb re-called the RT-PCR reads through MiXCR, storing one row per CDR3 protein. Of about 160,000 distinct CDR3 sequences listed, about 10% are singletons. This sample is drawn from a study of response to subunit inactivated influenza vaccine. Overall study findings and caveats: With each seasonal influenza vaccination, the authors suggested, few new T cells are recruited.

The material was CD8+ T cells sorted from PBMCs, obtained less than 30 months after vaccination. The TCR originated in a man between 50 and 70 years old who received an inactivated influenza vaccine. This chain links TRBV20-1 with TRBJ2-7; D gene uncertain. The CDR3 nucleotides read TGCAGTGCTAGAGTGCCTGAGTCCTACGAGCAGTACTTC. It specifies CSARVPESYEQYF.